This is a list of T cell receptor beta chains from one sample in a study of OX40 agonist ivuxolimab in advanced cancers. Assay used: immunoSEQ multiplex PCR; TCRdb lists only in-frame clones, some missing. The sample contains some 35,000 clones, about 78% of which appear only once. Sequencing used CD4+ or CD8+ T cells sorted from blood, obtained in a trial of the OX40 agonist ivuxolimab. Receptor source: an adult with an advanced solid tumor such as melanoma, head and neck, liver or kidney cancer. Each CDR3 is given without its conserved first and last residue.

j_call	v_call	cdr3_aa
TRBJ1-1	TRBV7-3	ASSRDGNTEAF
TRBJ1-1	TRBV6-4	ASSAKSDTEAF
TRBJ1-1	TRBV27	ASSLGSLDTEAF
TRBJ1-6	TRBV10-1	ASSELVRGRVPSPLH
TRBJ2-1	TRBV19	ASSIPRTPQGEQF
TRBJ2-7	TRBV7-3	ASSRTGAHEQY
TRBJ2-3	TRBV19	ASSITGGADTQY
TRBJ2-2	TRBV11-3	ASSPRGVGNTGELF
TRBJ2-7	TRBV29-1	SVSQGSHEQY
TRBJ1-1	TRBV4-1	ASSVGGSYEAF
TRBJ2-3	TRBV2	ASSEALVGTGTDTQY
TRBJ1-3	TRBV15	ATSRDQTISGNTIY
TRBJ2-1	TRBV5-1	ASSWTGDEQF
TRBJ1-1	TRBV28	ASRNPGRNTEAF
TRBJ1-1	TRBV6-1	ASSEVGGRTEAF
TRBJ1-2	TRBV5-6	ASSGGQSPMGYGYT
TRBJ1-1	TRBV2	ASSGRGAYTEAF
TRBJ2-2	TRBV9	ARLRGGSTGELF
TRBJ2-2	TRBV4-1	ASRSSTGGNGELF
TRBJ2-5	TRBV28	ASSPGGGRQETQY
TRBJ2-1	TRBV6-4	ASSDIYNEQF
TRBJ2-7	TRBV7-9	ASSFPLTGVAGEQY
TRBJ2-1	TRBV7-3	ASSPYRGDNEQF
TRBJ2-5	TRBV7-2	ASSSLRGPVETQY